Shown below are 9 T cell receptor beta chains from a single sample sequenced in a study of cytomegalovirus exposure and HLA in healthy donors. The data were produced by immunoSEQ multiplex PCR, yet TCRdb's version contains in-frame clones alone and is incomplete. The repertoire holds approximately 220,000 clones, with around nine tenths as singletons. The sequencing input was PBMCs. These TCRs come from a woman aged 18-35 years in good health and CMV-seronegative.

This sequence joins TRBV28 and TRBJ2-5, with 9 bases aligning to TRBD1. Germline assignment: CDR1 MDHEN and CDR2 SYDVKM. The CDR3 has 15 residues. The J segment lost 4 bases and the V segment lost 6 bases, leaving 9 bases of the junction unmatched. CDR3 DNA: TGTGCCAGCAGCCAACCGGGACAGGGTACAGAGACCCAGTACTTC. It codes for CASSQPGQGTETQYF. The complete variable domain, with remaining parts taken from reference TRBV28 and TRBJ2-5, reads DVKVTQSSRYLVKRTGEKVFLECVQDMDHENMFWYRQDPGLGLRLIYFSYDVKMKEKGDIPEGYSVSREKKERFSLILESASTNQTSMYLCASSQPGQGTETQYFGPGTRLLVL.

This clone appeared once. The CDR3 DNA follows: TGTGCCAGCAGTCGGGACTCAGCATACGATACGCAGTATTTT. This sequence encodes CASSRDSAYDTQYF. The chain is built from TRBV27 and TRBJ2-3; a weak D match, TRBD2 (6 bases). Germline CDR1 is MNHEY and CDR2 is SMNVEV (reference sequence). Trimming took 5 bases from V and 6 from J, leaving 15 bases between them. The CDR3 covers 14 residues.

J is TRBJ1-2 and V is TRBV2; D ambiguous. Germline values: CDR1 SNHLY, CDR2 FYNNEI. This CDR3 has 13 amino acids. Trimming took off 3 bases at V and 4 bases at J, with 9 bases between the two ends. The CDR3 sequence: CASSDEVSYGYTF. CDR3 coding DNA: TGTGCCAGCAGTGATGAAGTTAGCTATGGCTACACCTTC.

The chain recombines TRBV4-1 with TRBJ1-1; 8 nucleotides align to TRBD1. Germline V gives CDR1 MGHRA, CDR2 YSYEKL. Unmatched junction bases numbered 9, after V lost 4 bases and J lost 5 bases. The CDR3 consists of 15 residues. The chain's CDR3 is CASSLSTGVITEAFF. DNA of the CDR3: TGCGCCAGCAGCCTATCGACAGGGGTTATAACTGAAGCTTTCTTT.

The chain has TRBV5-1 and TRBJ2-1, with 12 bases identical to TRBD2. The trim removed 1 base at V and 0 bases at J, leaving 8 bases unmatched. The V gene's germline CDR1 is SGHRS and CDR2 YFSETQ. The CDR3 contains 19 residues. The chain's CDR3 is CASSLNLAGGWGSYNEQFF. The CDR3 DNA follows: TGCGCCAGCAGCTTGAATCTAGCGGGAGGGTGGGGCTCCTACAATGAGCAGTTCTTC.

J is TRBJ1-1 and V is TRBV27, with 11 bases aligning to TRBD1. The length of the CDR3 is 19 residues. The J segment lost 1 base and the V segment lost 2 bases, leaving 12 bases of the junction unmatched. Germline V gene sequence: CDR1 MNHEY, CDR2 SMNVEV (reference sequence). CDR3 DNA: TGTGCCAGCAGTTTAGGACAGGGGGCTACGTCGCGGGGGAACACTGAAGCTTTCTTT. Translated, it gives CASSLGQGATSRGNTEAFF.

The chain uses TRBV10-2 and TRBJ2-4; 7 nucleotides line up with TRBD1. CDR1 is WSHSY and CDR2 is SAAADI in the germline V gene. CDR3 length: 16 residues. Losses at the gene ends were 2 bases for V and 0 bases for J; bases not matched to a gene: 4. The CDR3 DNA reads TGCGCCAGCAGTGAGCTAGGACAGGTAGCCAAAAACATTCAGTACTTC. It translates to CASSELGQVAKNIQYF.

This clone has just one count. The V call is TRBV5-1, the J call TRBJ2-3; 15 bases are a match to TRBD2. The V and J ends lost 2 bases and 8 bases, in that order; junction bases with no gene match: 12. The CDR3 runs 18 residues. CDR1 SGHRS and CDR2 YFSETQ come from the germline V gene. The DNA of the CDR3 is TGCGCCAGCAGCTTAGGGACTAGCGGGAGGCCCCGACCGGGTACGCAGTATTTT. Encoded protein: CASSLGTSGRPRPGTQYF. Looking up the rest from reference TRBV5-1 and TRBJ2-3 gives the full variable domain: KAGVTQTPRYLIKTRGQQVTLSCSPISGHRSVSWYQQTPGQGLQFLFEYFSETQRNKGNFPGRFSGRQFSNSRSEMNVSTLELGDSALYLCASSLGTSGRPRPGTQYFGPGTRLTVL.

This rearrangement joins TRBV25-1 to TRBJ1-1, with 7 bases fitting TRBD1. The CDR3 has 12 residues. CDR1 is MGHDK, CDR2 SYGVNS, per germline. V lost 8 bases, J lost 4 bases, and 4 bases stayed unmatched. The CDR3: CASRGGSTEAFF. CDR3 coding DNA: TGTGCCAGCCGAGGGGGCAGCACTGAAGCTTTCTTT. The whole variable domain, remainder taken from reference TRBV25-1 and TRBJ1-1, is EADIYQTPRYLVIGTGKKITLECSQTMGHDKMYWYQQDPGMELHLIHYSYGVNSTEKGDLSSESTVSRIRTEHFPLTLESARPSHTSQYLCASRGGSTEAFFGQGTRLTVV.